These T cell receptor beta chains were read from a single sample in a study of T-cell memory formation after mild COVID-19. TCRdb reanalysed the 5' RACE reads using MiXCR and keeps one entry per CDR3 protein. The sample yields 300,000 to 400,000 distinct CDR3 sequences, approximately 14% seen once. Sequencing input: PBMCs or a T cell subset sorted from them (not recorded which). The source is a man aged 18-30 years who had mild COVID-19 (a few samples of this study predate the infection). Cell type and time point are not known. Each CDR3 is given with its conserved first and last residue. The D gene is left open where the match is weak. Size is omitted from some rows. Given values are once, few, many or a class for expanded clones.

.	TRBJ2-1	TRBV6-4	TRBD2	CASSVTGGSTNEQFF	TGTGCCAGCAGTGTCACGGGGGGGTCCACGAATGAGCAGTTCTTC
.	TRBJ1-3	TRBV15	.	CATSRETGGNTIYF	TGTGCCACCAGCAGAGAGACAGGAGGAAACACCATATATTTT
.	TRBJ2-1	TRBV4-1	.	CASSQQGGPYNEQFF	TGCGCCAGCAGTCAGCAGGGGGGCCCCTACAATGAGCAGTTCTTC
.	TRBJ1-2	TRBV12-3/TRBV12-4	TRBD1	CASSPSDRGGDYGYTF	TGTGCCAGCAGCCCGTCGGACAGGGGAGGTGACTATGGCTACACCTTC
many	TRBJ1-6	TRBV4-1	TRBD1	CATRQGGGINSPLHF	TGCGCCACCCGACAGGGAGGGGGGATAAATTCACCCCTCCACTTT
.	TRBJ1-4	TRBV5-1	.	CASSPTTATNEKLFF	TGCGCCAGCAGCCCCACGACTGCAACTAATGAAAAACTGTTTTTT
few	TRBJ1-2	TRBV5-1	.	CASSPGGALSVYGYTF	TGCGCCAGCAGTCCGGGGGGGGCTTTATCCGTCTATGGCTACACCTTC
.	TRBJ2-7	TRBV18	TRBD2	CASSPWEGREQYF	TGTGCCAGCTCACCATGGGAGGGTCGCGAGCAGTACTTC
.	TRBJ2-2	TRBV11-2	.	CASSYGGAGNTGELFF	TGTGCCAGCAGCTATGGGGGGGCAGGGAACACCGGGGAGCTGTTTTTT
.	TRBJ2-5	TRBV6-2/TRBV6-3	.	CASSYTGGEGETQYF	TGTGCCAGCAGTTACACCGGCGGGGAAGGGGAGACCCAGTACTTC
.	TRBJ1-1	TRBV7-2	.	CASSLETAEAFF	TGTGCCAGCAGCTTAGAAACGGCTGAAGCTTTCTTT
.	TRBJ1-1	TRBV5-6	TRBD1	CASSGTTGANTEAFF	TGTGCCAGCAGCGGAACGACAGGGGCAAACACTGAAGCTTTCTTT
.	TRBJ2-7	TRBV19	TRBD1	CASSGTATSYEQYF	TGTGCCAGTAGCGGGACAGCCACTTCCTACGAGCAGTACTTC
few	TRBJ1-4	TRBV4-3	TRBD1	CASSQQTTGTGEKLFF	TGCGCCAGCAGCCAACAGACTACCGGGACAGGCGAAAAACTGTTTTTT
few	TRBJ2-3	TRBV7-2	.	CASSLERVDTQYF	TGTGCCAGCAGCCTGGAGAGGGTCGATACGCAGTATTTT
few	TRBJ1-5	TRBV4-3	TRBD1	CASSQDSQGGNQPQHF	TGCGCCAGCAGCCAAGATAGTCAGGGGGGAAATCAGCCCCAGCATTTT
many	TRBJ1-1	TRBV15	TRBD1	CATSTLRGRGSTEAFF	TGTGCCACCAGCACCCTCAGGGGGCGCGGGAGCACTGAAGCTTTCTTT
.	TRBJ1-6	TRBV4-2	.	CASSPRENSPLHF	TGTGCCAGCAGCCCGCGGGAAAATTCACCCCTCCACTTT
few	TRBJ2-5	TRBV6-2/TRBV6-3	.	CASSYLRDFQETQYF	TGTGCCAGCAGTTACCTCCGGGATTTCCAAGAGACCCAGTACTTC
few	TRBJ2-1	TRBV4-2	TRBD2	CASSQETGTSGGFEQFF	TGTGCCAGCAGCCAAGAAACCGGGACTAGCGGGGGGTTTGAGCAGTTCTTC
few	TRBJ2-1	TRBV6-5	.	CASSYSEGYNEQFF	TGTGCCAGCAGTTACTCGGAGGGTTACAATGAGCAGTTCTTC
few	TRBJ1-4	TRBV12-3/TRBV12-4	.	CASSFRGSFNEKLFF	TGTGCCAGCAGTTTTCGGGGGAGTTTCAATGAAAAACTGTTTTTT
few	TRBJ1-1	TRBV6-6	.	CASSYRAGRATEAFF	TGTGCCAGCAGTTACAGGGCAGGGAGGGCCACTGAAGCTTTCTTT
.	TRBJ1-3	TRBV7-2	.	CASSTETGRTNTIYF	TGTGCCAGCAGCACAGAAACAGGGAGGACAAACACCATATATTTT
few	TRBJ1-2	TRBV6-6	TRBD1	CASSYWSGGTANYGYTF	TGTGCCAGCAGTTACTGGTCTGGGGGGACAGCGAACTATGGCTACACCTTC
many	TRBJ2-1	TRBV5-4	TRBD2	CASSFSGGPYNEQFF	TGTGCCAGCAGCTTTAGCGGGGGGCCATACAATGAGCAGTTCTTC
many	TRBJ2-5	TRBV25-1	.	CASSRGAGIETQYF	TGTGCCAGCAGTAGAGGCGCGGGAATAGAGACCCAGTACTTC
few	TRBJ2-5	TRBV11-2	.	CASSSRQGRETQYF	TGTGCCAGCAGCTCGAGACAAGGGAGGGAGACCCAGTACTTC
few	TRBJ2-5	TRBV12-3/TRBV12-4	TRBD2	CASSTRTSGGSQETQYF	TGTGCCAGCAGTACACGAACTAGCGGGGGATCACAAGAGACCCAGTACTTC
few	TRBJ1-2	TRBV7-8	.	CASTRLGADPGGYTF	TGTGCCAGTACTCGGCTAGGGGCTGACCCCGGTGGCTACACCTTC
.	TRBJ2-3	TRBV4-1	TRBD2	CASSFATSGLTDTQYF	TGCGCCAGCAGCTTCGCTACTAGCGGACTCACAGATACGCAGTATTTT
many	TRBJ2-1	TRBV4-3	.	CASSQRWAYNEQFF	TGCGCCAGCAGCCAAAGGTGGGCCTACAATGAGCAGTTCTTC
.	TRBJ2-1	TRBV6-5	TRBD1	CASRLQGGQGAHPYLTSYNEQFF	TGTGCCAGCAGGCTCCAGGGGGGACAGGGGGCCCACCCCTATCTAACTTCCTACAATGAGCAGTTCTTC
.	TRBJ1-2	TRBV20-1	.	CSYTTPGTGYGYTF	TGCAGTTACACAACCCCCGGGACCGGTTATGGCTACACCTTC
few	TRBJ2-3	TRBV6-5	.	CASSYVVSDTQYF	TGTGCCAGCAGTTACGTAGTTTCAGATACGCAGTATTTT
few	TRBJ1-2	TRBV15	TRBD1	CATSRVGQGGYGYTF	TGTGCCACCAGCAGAGTGGGACAGGGCGGCTATGGCTACACCTTC
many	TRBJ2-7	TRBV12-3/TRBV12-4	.	CARKNEQYF	TGTGCCAGGAAAAACGAGCAGTACTTC
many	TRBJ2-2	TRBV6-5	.	CASSTRRANTGELFF	TGTGCCAGCAGCACCAGACGGGCGAACACCGGGGAGCTGTTTTTT
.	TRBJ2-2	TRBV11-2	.	CASSLIQGLNTGELFF	TGTGCCAGCAGCTTAATCCAGGGCCTGAACACCGGGGAGCTGTTTTTT
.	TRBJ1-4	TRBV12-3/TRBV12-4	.	CASVQANNEKLFF	TGTGCCAGCGTACAGGCAAATAATGAAAAACTGTTTTTT